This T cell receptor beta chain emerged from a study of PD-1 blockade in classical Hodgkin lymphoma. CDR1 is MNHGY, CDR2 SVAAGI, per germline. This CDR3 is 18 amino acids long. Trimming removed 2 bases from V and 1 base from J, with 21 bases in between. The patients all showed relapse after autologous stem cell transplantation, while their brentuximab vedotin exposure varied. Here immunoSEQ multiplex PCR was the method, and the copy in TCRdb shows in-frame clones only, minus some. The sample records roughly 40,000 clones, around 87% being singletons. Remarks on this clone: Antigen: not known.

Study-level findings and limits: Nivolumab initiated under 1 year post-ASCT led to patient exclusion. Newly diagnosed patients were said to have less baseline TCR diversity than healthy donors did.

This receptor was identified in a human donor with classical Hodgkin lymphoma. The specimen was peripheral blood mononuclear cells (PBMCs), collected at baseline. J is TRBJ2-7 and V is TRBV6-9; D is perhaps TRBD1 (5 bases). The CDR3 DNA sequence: TGTGCCAGCAGTTATCCCCAGGGTCAGAAGGTTTGGTCCTACGAGCAGTACTTC. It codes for CASSYPQGQKVWSYEQYF.